The clone carrying this T cell receptor beta chain was detected only a few times. The antigen remains undetermined. The sample originates from a study of PD-1 blockade in classical Hodgkin lymphoma. Overall study findings and caveats: It was CD4+ TCR diversity, not CD8+, that rose significantly by C4D1. Factors driving the repertoire differences, possibly disease activity or prior therapy, remain undefined. Patients starting nivolumab less than 1 year after ASCT had lower diversity and were excluded from later analyses.

V lost 2 bases and J lost 3, with 6 bases in between. This CDR3 is built from 13 residues. Looked up from germline, CDR1 is SGHTA and CDR2 is FQGTGA. Every patient had relapsed following autologous stem cell transplantation, and cohorts differed in brentuximab vedotin exposure. Repertoires were generated with immunoSEQ multiplex PCR, while TCRdb's copy carries only in-frame clones and drops some. This sample has around 34,000 clones, with around 80% found just once. The chain carries TRBV7-3 and TRBJ2-3, with D unresolved. This receptor was obtained from a human donor with classical Hodgkin lymphoma. Sequencing was performed on peripheral blood mononuclear cells (PBMCs), taken before the second cycle of nivolumab. The CDR3 loop is CASSLDGTDTQYF. CDR3 in DNA: TGTGCCAGCAGCTTAGATGGAACAGATACGCAGTATTTT.